This T cell receptor beta chain was identified in a study of shared clonotypes between healthy human individuals. Study background: Sampling drew on donors who were two women and three men aged 18 to 49. Three plates each covered CD4 naive and memory; CD8 naive two, CD8 memory one.

Trimming took off 5 bases at V and 0 bases at J, with 8 bases between the two ends. CDR3 length equals 14 residues. Germline CDR1 and CDR2: SGHTA and FQGNSA. In the sorted-subset replicate PCRs, approximately 200 ng DNA, around 30,000 T cell genomes, was used. Authors' data handling: Junction-only immunoSEQ sequences carried no quality scores, so filtering differed. TCRdb keeps only in-frame clones here, not all; method: immunoSEQ multiplex PCR. From that table come the V and J calls and clone size; the DNA was used to work out D and trimming. The table shows under 600,000 clones, with approximately 97% occurring only once.

This receptor was identified in a young woman in good health. The chain has TRBV7-2 and TRBJ2-1; D might be TRBD1 (5 bases). Specimen: naive CD4+ T cells sorted from blood. The subset denotes: CD45RA+ positively selected. The CDR3 DNA sequence: TGTGCCAGCAGCGATCAGGGCTCCTACAATGAGCAGTTCTTC. Its translation is CASSDQGSYNEQFF.